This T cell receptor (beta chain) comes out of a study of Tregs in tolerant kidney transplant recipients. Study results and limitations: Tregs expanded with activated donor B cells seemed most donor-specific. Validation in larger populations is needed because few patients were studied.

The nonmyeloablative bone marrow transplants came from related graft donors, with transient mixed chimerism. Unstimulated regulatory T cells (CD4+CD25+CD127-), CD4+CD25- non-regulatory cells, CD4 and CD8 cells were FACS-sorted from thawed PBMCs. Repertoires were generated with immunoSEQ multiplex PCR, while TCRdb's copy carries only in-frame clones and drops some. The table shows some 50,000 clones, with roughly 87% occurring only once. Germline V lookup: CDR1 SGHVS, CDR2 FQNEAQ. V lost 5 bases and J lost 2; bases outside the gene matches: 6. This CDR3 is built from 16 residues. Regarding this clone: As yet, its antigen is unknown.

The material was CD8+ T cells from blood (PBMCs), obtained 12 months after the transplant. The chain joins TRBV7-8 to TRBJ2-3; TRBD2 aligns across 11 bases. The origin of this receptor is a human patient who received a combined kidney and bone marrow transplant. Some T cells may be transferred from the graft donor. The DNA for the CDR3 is TGTGCCAGCAGCCCCCGACTAGCGGGGCTCACAGATACGCAGTATTTT. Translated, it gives CASSPRLAGLTDTQYF. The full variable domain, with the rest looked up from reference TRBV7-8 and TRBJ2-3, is GAGVSQSPRYKVAKRGQDVALRCDPISGHVSLFWYQQALGQGPEFLTYFQNEAQLDKSGLPSDRFFAERPEGSVSTLKIQRTQQEDSAVYLCASSPRLAGLTDTQYFGPGTRLTVL.